These 5 T cell receptor beta chains came from one sample sequenced in a study of cytomegalovirus exposure and HLA in healthy donors (dated by TCRdb to about 2017). Library generation was performed with the immunoSEQ multiplex PCR assay. For the multiplex PCR, a mixture combining 60 forward primers for TCR Vbeta segments and 13 reverse primers for TCR Jbeta segments was used. Not all clones reach the TCRdb copy of this immuneACCESS table, which keeps in-frame sequences only. Checked studies attribute under half of the gap to unresolved V genes and leave the rest unexplained. This sample's listing comprises 35,000 or so clones. The ten largest clonotypes hold around 10% of the sample. The sample comprised PBMCs. The receptors come from a man in his forties or fifties in good health and CMV-seropositive.

This chain joins TRBV5-1 and TRBJ2-7, with TRBD2 matching over 8 bases. CDR1 is SGHRS and CDR2 is YFSETQ in the germline V gene. J lost 5 bases, V lost 3 bases, and 16 bases had no gene match. CDR3 length equals 17 residues. Here the CDR3 reads CASSSSAGGGRKDEQYF. CDR3 bases: TGCGCCAGCAGCTCGAGCGCGGGGGGTGGGAGGAAGGACGAGCAGTACTTC.

The V call is TRBV19, the J call TRBJ1-2, with a tentative D call TRBD1 (6 bases). The CDR3 has 14 residues. Germline lookup yields CDR1 LNHDA and CDR2 SQIVND (reference sequence). V was pared by 6 bases and J by 4 bases, with 15 bases between. DNA for the CDR3: TGTGCCAGTAGCCCGACGGGGGGCGCCTATGGCTACACCTTC. Amino acid sequence: CASSPTGGAYGYTF.

The rearrangement uses TRBV5-4 and TRBJ2-5; D unclear. V gave up 5 bases and J gave up 1 base, with 9 bases separating them. CDR1 and CDR2 (germline): SGHNT, YYREEE (reference sequence). This CDR3 spans 13 amino acids. As DNA, the CDR3 is TGTGCCAGCAGTTCAGACTTCCAAGAGACCCAGTACTTC. It is translated as CASSSDFQETQYF.

The chain employs TRBV28 and TRBJ2-1; 7 bases match TRBD2. CDR3 length: 16 residues. The V gene end was trimmed by 1 base and the J gene end by 7 bases; junction bases not matched to a gene: 10. The germline V gene encodes CDR1 MDHEN and CDR2 SYDVKM. Here the CDR3 reads CASSLSGGRAGNEQFF. The CDR3 nucleotides are TGTGCCAGCAGTTTATCCGGAGGGAGGGCCGGAAATGAGCAGTTCTTC.

This rearrangement joins TRBV10-1 to TRBJ2-5, with a weak D call TRBD1 (6 bases). The J call is doubtful: the DNA matches TRBJ2-7 better. Germline lookup yields CDR1 WNHNN and CDR2 SYGVQD (reference sequence). The CDR3 runs 14 residues. CDR3 sequence (DNA): TGCGCCAGCAGTACTCAGGGGCCAACCTACGAGCAGTACTTC. Protein product: CASSTQGPTYEQYF.